The following is a T cell receptor (beta chain) sequence with its context. The antigen is undetermined. The CDR3 contains 14 residues. V lost 0 bases to trimming and J lost 3 bases, with 9 bases between them. Germline CDR1 SGHRS, CDR2 YFSETQ. The sample is drawn from a study of T cell responses to AZD1222 COVID-19 vaccine. About the research overall: The analysis combined second doses at about 4 or about 12 weeks.

Study-wide findings and caveats: The number of AZD1222 recipients seropositive at baseline was only five to seven. Mostly white British, mostly female donors; authors suggested clonal diversity may be underestimated. Repertoire collection took place solely once the T cell response had peaked.

Some clones are missing from TCRdb's copy, which holds only in-frame ones; the method was immunoSEQ multiplex PCR. The sample lists some 130,000 clones, approximately 88% occurring once. This sequence originates from an adult in good health. The sequences come from peripheral blood, collected on day 0 of AZD1222 vaccination. V and J are TRBV5-1 and TRBJ2-5; weak D call: TRBD1 (5 bases). The CDR3 DNA reads TGCGCCAGCAGCTTGGTTACAGGCAAAGAGACCCAGTACTTC. Translating gives CASSLVTGKETQYF.